A single T cell receptor (beta chain) is shown here with its context. The antigen is undetermined. Samples came from axillary lymph nodes draining the breast cancer. These data are taken from a study of breast tumors, draining lymph nodes, adjacent tissues. Study-wide results and caveats: Data only fit, rather than demonstrated, lymph node origin of most tumor T cells. Compared with basal-like, luminal-like tumors shared significantly more repertoire with nontumor tissue. Data fit most tumor T cells coming from lymph node, expanding in tumor.

One entry per CDR3 protein, called by TCRdb with MiXCR from the multiplex PCR reads. The table lists around 100,000 distinct CDR3 sequences, 21% of them singletons, with under 1.5% in the top ten. The CDR3 has 16 amino acids. The junction had 14 bases not matched to a gene; V was cut back by 6 bases and J by 7 bases. The sample was axillary lymph node tissue. The sequence was obtained from a female donor with breast cancer. Some clones in this sample may be carry-over from other donors' samples. This chain connects TRBV12-3 or TRBV12-4 to TRBJ1-4, with 7 bases lining up with TRBD1. CDR3 sequence: CASSQHGQDSSEKLFF. CDR3 coding DNA: TGTGCCAGCAGCCAACATGGACAGGACAGTAGTGAAAAACTGTTTTTT.